The 2 T cell receptor beta chains reported below all come from one sample, sequenced in a study of T cell clonality in common variable immunodeficiency. Their specific antigens are unknown. TCRdb's table, derived via immunoSEQ multiplex PCR, lists solely in-frame clones and lacks some. The sample contains tens of thousands of clones, none of them singletons. Study-wide results and limits: Common variable immunodeficiency TCR beta sequences reportedly had fewer deletions and N-nucleotide insertions.

The material sequenced was peripheral blood mononuclear cells. These receptors all come from a human donor with common variable immunodeficiency.

This clone was detected only a few times. The CDR3 goes on 3 residues after the read ends, and that part is filled in from the germline J gene. This chain uses TRBV5-1 with TRBJ2-7; D assignment may be TRBD1 or TRBD2 (6 bases each). Trimming shortened V by 6 bases and J by 6 bases, and 22 bases separated the two germline ends. Per germline, CDR1 SGHRS and CDR2 YFSETQ. This CDR3 comprises 15 residues. The CDR3 bases that were read are TGCGCCAGCACCTTTCCTGACGGGAGCAGGGGCGAG. Its protein is CASTFPDGSRGE. The entire CDR3 protein is CASTFPDGSRGEQYF.

A few counts support this clone. The read gets to within 3 residues of the CDR3 end, and the germline J gene fills in the rest. The V call is TRBV7-1, the J call TRBJ2-7; TRBD2 matches at 14 bases. TRBV7-1 has ORF status, its function being uncertain. Trimming removed 3 bases from V and 0 bases from J; junction bases left unmatched: 16. This CDR3 region has 21 residues. CDR3 DNA (partial): TGTGCCAGCAGCTCGGGACTAGCGGGAGTGGGTTCCTATGGGGGCTCCTACGAG. Its protein product is CASSSGLAGVGSYGGSYE. The whole CDR3 is CASSSGLAGVGSYGGSYEQYF.